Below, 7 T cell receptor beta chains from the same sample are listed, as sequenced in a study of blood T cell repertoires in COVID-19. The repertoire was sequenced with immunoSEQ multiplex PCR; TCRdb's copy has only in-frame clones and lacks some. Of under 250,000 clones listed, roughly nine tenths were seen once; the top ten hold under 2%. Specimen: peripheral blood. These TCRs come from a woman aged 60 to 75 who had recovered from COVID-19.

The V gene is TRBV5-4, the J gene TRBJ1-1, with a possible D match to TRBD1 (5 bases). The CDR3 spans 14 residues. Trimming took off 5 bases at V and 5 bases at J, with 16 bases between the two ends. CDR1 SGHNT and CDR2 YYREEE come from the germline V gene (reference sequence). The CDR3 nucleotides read TGTGCCAGCAGTCGTGCTACAGGTGGGACTGAAGCTTTCTTT. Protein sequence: CASSRATGGTEAFF. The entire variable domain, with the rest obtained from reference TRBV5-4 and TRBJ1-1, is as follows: ETGVTQSPTHLIKTRGQQVTLRCSSQSGHNTVSWYQQALGQGPQFIFQYYREEENGRGNFPPRFSGLQFPNYSSELNVNALELDDSALYLCASSRATGGTEAFFGQGTRLTVV.

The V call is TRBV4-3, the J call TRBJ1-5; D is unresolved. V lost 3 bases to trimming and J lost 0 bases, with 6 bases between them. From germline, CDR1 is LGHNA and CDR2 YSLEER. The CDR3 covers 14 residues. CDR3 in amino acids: CASSHSVSNQPQHF. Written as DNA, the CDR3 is TGCGCCAGCAGCCACAGTGTTAGCAATCAGCCCCAGCATTTT.

CDR3 sequence reads: CATSPSRVQPQHF. The CDR3 DNA reads as TGTGCCACCAGCCCCTCCAGGGTCCAGCCCCAGCATTTT. This chain uses TRBV15 with TRBJ1-5; maybe TRBD1 (5 bases). CDR3 length: 13 amino acids. Germline V lookup: CDR1 LNHNV, CDR2 YYDKDF (reference sequence). V gave up 5 bases and J gave up 7 bases, with 12 bases separating them.

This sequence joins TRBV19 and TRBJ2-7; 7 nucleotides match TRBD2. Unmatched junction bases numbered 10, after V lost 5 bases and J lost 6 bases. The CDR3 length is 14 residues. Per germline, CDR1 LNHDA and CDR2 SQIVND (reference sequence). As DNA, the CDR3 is TGTGCCAGTAGTCTCCGGGGGGAGGGGCGCGAGCAGTACTTC. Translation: CASSLRGEGREQYF.

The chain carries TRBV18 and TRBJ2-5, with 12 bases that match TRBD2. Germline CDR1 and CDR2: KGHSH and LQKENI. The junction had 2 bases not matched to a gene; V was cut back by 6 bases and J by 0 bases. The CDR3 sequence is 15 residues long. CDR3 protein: CASSRTSGDQETQYF. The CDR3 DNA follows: TGTGCCAGCTCGCGGACTAGCGGGGACCAAGAGACCCAGTACTTC.

The CDR3 nucleotides are TGTGCCAGCAGTTACACCAGGGGAGAGGCCGGGGAGCTGTTTTTT. This sequence encodes CASSYTRGEAGELFF. J is TRBJ2-2 and V is TRBV6-2 or TRBV6-3; D is possibly TRBD1 (6 bases). This CDR3 has 15 amino acids. Trimming shortened V by 2 bases and J by 6 bases, and 13 bases separated the two germline ends. Germline-derived CDR1 and CDR2 are MNHEY and SVGEGT.

This chain's CDR3 is CASSSTSLGETQYF. In DNA, the CDR3 is TGTGCCAGCAGTTCTACTAGCCTTGGAGAGACCCAGTACTTC. V and J are TRBV6-2 or TRBV6-3 and TRBJ2-5, with D possibly being TRBD2 (6 bases). V lost 4 bases, J lost 4 bases, and 13 bases lay in between. CDR1 is MNHEY, CDR2 SVGEGT, per germline. The CDR3 has 14 amino acids.